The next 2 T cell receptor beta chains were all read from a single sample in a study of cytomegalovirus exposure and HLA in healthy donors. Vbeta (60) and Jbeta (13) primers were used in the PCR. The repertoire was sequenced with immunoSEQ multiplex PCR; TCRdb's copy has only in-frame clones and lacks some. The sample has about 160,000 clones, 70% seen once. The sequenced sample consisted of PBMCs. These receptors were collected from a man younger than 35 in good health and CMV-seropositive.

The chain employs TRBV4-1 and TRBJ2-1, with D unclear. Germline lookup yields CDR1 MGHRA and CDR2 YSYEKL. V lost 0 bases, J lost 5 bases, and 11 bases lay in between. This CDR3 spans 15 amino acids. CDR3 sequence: CASSQENQVHNEQFF. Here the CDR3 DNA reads TGCGCCAGCAGCCAAGAGAATCAGGTCCACAATGAGCAGTTCTTC.

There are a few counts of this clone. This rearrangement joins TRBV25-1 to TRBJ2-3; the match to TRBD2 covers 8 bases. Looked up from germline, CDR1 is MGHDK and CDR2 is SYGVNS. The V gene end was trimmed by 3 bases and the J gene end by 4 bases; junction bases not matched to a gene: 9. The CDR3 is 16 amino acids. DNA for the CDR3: TGTGCCAGCAGTGATCTGGCGGGGGGCCAGCCAGATACGCAGTATTTT. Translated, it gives CASSDLAGGQPDTQYF.